This T cell receptor (beta chain) stems from a study of blood T cell repertoires in COVID-19. In the study overall: Nucleic acid was either cDNA or gDNA, and it came from T cells, B-cell-depleted T cells, or PBMCs.

TCRdb's table, derived via immunoSEQ multiplex PCR, lists solely in-frame clones and lacks some. This sample has some 230,000 clones, with more than 75% found just once. Trimming removed 4 bases at V and 0 bases at J, with 12 bases between. This CDR3 spans 16 amino acids. The germline V gene has CDR1 KGHDR and CDR2 SFDVKD. The chain is built from TRBV24-1 and TRBJ2-4, with D perhaps TRBD2 (7 bases). Input material: peripheral blood. This receptor was identified in a woman older than 75 with COVID-19, enrolled during active disease. This CDR3 reads CATSEGGTLAKNIQYF. The CDR3 DNA follows: TGTGCCACCAGTGAGGGAGGGACACTAGCCAAAAACATTCAGTACTTC.